The sequence of this TCR beta chain was determined in a study of shared clonotypes between healthy human individuals. Looking at the study overall: A couple of female and three male donors aged 18 to 49 were enrolled.

Findings and limits, study-wide: Generation probabilities of non-shared clonotypes were lower (relative to those shared by all four donors). Measured sharing among donors was expected to vary with sequencing depth.

Germline V gene lookup returns CDR1 LGHNA and CDR2 YNFKEQ. The V end lost 7 bases, the J end lost 5 bases, and 24 bases lay between the germline ends. The CDR3 is made up of 16 amino acids. Points on this clone: The target antigen is unknown. With a far larger clone one base away, a read error is the likely cause.

Source study methods: Junction-only sequences without quality scores came from ImmunoSEQ, so filtering differed. The repertoire was sequenced with immunoSEQ multiplex PCR; TCRdb's copy has only in-frame clones and lacks some. The DNA gave D and trimming, while V, J and clone size come from that table. The sample shows about 100,000 clones, less than 80% of them seen only once. The chain is built from TRBV4-2 and TRBJ2-7; D remains unclear. The sequence derives from a woman in her twenties or thirties in good health. The sequenced sample consisted of memory CD8+ T cells sorted from blood. Subset of the sample: CD45RO+ cells pooled with CCR7-negative TemRA cells. Here the CDR3 reads CASNPDWTATSHEQYF. The CDR3 DNA sequence: TGTGCCAGCAACCCAGATTGGACGGCCACTTCTCACGAGCAGTACTTC.